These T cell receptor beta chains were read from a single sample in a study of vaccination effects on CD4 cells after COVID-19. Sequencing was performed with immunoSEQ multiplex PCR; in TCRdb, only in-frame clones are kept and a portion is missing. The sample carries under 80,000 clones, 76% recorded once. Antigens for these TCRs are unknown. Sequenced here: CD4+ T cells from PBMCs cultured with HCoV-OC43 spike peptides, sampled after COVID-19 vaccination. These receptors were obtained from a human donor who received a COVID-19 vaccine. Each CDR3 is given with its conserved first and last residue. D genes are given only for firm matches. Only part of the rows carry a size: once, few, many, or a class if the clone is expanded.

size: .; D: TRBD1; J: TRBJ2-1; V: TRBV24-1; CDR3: CATSDWDRGNDNEQFF; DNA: TGTGCCACCAGTGATTGGGACAGGGGGAACGACAATGAGCAGTTCTTC
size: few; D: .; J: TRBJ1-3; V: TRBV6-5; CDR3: CASSSLQGLSGNTIYF; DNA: TGTGCCAGCAGTTCGTTACAGGGCCTATCCGGAAACACCATATATTTT
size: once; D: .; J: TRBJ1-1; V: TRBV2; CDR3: CASRLDIIQTEAFF; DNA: TGTGCCAGCAGGTTGGACATCATTCAAACTGAAGCTTTCTTT
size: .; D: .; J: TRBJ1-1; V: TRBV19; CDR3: CASNLAATQQNTEAFF; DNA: TGTGCCAGTAATCTCGCCGCGACGCAGCAGAACACTGAAGCTTTCTTT
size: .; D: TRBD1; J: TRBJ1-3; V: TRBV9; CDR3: CASSQEQGGGNTIYF; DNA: TGTGCCAGCAGCCAGGAACAGGGGGGTGGAAACACCATATATTTT
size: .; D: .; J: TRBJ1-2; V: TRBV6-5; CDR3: CASREVANYGYTF; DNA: TGTGCCAGTCGGGAGGTTGCTAACTATGGCTACACCTTC
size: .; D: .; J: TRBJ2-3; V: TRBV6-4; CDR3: CASSDCTRDTQYF; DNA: TGTGCCAGCAGTGACTGTACTAGAGATACGCAGTATTTT
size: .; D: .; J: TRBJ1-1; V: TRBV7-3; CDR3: CASSLTTVTEAFF; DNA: TGTGCCAGCAGCTTAACGACAGTCACTGAAGCTTTCTTT
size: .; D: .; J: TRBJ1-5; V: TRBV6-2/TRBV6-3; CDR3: CASSNNRQGGQPQHF; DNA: TGTGCCAGCAGCAATAATCGACAAGGGGGTCAGCCCCAGCATTTT
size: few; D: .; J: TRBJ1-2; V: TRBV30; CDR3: CAWNSNREGYTF; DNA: TGTGCCTGGAACTCTAACAGGGAAGGCTACACCTTC
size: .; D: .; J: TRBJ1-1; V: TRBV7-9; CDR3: CASSLGANTEAFF; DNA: TGTGCCAGCAGCCTCGGCGCGAACACTGAAGCTTTCTTT
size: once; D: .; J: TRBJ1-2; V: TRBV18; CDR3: CASSPGDVYTF; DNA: TGTGCCAGCTCACCCGGGGATGTCTACACCTTC
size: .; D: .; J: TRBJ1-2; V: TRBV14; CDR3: CASSQDLRQSYTF; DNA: TGTGCCAGCAGCCAAGATCTCCGGCAGTCCTACACCTTC
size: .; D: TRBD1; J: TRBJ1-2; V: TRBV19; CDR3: CASSIGTGDPRANYGYTF; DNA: TGTGCCAGTAGTATCGGGACAGGAGACCCAAGAGCTAACTATGGCTACACCTTC
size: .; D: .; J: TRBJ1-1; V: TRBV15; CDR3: CATSRGQSANTEAFF; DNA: TGTGCCACCAGCAGAGGACAGTCGGCCAACACTGAAGCTTTCTTT
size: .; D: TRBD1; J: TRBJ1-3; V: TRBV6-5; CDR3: CASRTGGPGNTIYF; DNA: TGTGCCAGCAGAACAGGGGGCCCTGGAAACACCATATATTTT
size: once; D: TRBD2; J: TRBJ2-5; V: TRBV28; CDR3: CATRLAGTIETQYF; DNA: TGTGCCACCCGACTAGCGGGGACCATAGAGACCCAGTACTTC
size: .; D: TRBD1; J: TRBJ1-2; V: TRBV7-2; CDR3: CASRTGGDGYTF; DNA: TGTGCCAGCAGGACAGGGGGCGATGGCTACACCTTC
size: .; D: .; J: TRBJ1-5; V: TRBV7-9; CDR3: CASSLEGWGSPQPQHF; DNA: TGTGCCAGCAGCTTAGAAGGTTGGGGATCCCCCCAGCCCCAGCATTTT
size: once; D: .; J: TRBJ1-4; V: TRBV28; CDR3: CASSLSHNEKLFF; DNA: TGTGCCAGCAGTTTATCCCATAATGAAAAACTGTTTTTT
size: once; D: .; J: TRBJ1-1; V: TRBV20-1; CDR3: CSAGVGEEAFF; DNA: TGCAGTGCGGGGGTCGGGGAAGAAGCTTTCTTT
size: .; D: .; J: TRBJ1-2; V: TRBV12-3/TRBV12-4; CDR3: CASSSSGTYGYTF; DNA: TGTGCCAGCAGTTCTTCAGGGACCTATGGCTACACCTTC
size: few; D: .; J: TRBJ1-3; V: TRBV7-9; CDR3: CASSLSASNTIYF; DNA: TGTGCCAGCAGCTTATCGGCATCTAACACCATATATTTT
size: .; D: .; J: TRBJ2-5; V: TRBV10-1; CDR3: CASRLQVETQYF; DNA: TGCGCCAGCAGGTTACAGGTAGAGACCCAGTACTTC
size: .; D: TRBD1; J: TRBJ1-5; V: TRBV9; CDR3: CASSANRGAQPQHF; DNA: TGTGCCAGCAGCGCTAACAGGGGAGCTCAGCCCCAGCATTTT
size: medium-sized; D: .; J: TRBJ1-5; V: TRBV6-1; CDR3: CASSAIYNSGPGNQPQHF; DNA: TGTGCCAGCAGTGCCATCTATAACTCGGGACCGGGCAATCAGCCCCAGCATTTT
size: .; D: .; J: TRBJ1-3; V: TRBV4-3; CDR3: CASSPSSSGNTIYF; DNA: TGCGCCAGCAGCCCTTCTAGCTCTGGAAACACCATATATTTT
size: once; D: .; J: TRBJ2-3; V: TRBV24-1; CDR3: CATSPQGFTDTQYF; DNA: TGTGCCACCAGCCCGCAGGGGTTCACAGATACGCAGTATTTT
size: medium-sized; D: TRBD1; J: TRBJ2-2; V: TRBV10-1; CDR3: CASRGQAGELFF; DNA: TGCGCCAGCAGAGGACAGGCCGGGGAGCTGTTTTTT
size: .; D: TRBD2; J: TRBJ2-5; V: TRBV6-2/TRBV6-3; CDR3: CASSYRAGGKETQYF; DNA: TGTGCCAGCAGTTATAGGGCGGGGGGGAAAGAGACCCAGTACTTC
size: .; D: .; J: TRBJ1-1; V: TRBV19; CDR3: CASSGGHPNTEAFF; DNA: TGTGCCAGTAGTGGGGGACATCCTAACACTGAAGCTTTCTTT
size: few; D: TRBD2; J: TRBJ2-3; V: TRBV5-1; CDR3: CASSQLAGGVTDTQYF; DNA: TGCGCCAGCAGCCAACTAGCGGGGGGGGTCACAGATACGCAGTATTTT
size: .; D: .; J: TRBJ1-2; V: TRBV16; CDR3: CASSQSDGNGYTF; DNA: TGTGCCAGCAGCCAATCGGATGGGAATGGCTACACCTTC
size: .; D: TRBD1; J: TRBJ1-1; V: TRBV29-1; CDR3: CSFSAGTGERDTEAFF; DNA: TGCAGCTTCTCAGCCGGGACAGGGGAGAGAGACACTGAAGCTTTCTTT
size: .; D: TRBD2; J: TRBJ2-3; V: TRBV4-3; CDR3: CASSLGGGSTDTQYF; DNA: TGCGCCAGCAGCCTCGGGGGGGGTAGCACAGATACGCAGTATTTT
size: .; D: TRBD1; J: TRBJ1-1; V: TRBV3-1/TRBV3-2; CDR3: CASSPRQGWGTEAFF; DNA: TGTGCCAGCAGCCCGCGACAGGGTTGGGGCACTGAAGCTTTCTTT
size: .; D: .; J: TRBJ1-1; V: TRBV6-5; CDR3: CASSYLYKPNTEAFF; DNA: TGTGCCAGCAGTTACTTGTACAAGCCGAACACTGAAGCTTTCTTT
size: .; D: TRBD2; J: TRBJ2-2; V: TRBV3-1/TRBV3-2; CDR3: CASSRSGVGTGELFF; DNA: TGTGCCAGCAGTCGGAGCGGGGTTGGGACCGGGGAGCTGTTTTTT
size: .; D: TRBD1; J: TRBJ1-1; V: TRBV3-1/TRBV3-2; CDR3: CASSPTRDSTFF; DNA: TGTGCCAGCAGCCCAACGCGGGACAGCACTTTCTTT
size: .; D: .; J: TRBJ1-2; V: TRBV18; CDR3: CASSPTGPYGYTF; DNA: TGTGCCAGCTCACCAACAGGACCCTATGGCTACACCTTC
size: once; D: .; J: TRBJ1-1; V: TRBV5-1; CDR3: CASSSAPGDRKAFF; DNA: TGCGCCAGCAGCTCCGCTCCCGGGGATCGTAAAGCTTTCTTT
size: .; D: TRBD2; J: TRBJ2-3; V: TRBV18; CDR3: CASSPRTRFGTDTQYF; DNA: TGTGCCAGCTCACCCCGGACTAGGTTCGGCACAGATACGCAGTATTTT
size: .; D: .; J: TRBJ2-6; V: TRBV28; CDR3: CASSLGGSGANVLTF; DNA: TGTGCCAGCAGTTTAGGCGGTTCCGGGGCCAACGTCCTGACTTTC
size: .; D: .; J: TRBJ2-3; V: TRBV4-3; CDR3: CASSQDSNTDTQYF; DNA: TGCGCCAGCAGCCAAGATAGCAACACAGATACGCAGTATTTT
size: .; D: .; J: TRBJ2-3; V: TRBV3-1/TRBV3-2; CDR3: CASSQVTGQTDTQYF; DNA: TGTGCCAGCAGCCAAGTCACAGGGCAAACAGATACGCAGTATTTT
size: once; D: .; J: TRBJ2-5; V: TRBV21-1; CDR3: CASGVRDGVGETQYF; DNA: TGTGCCAGCGGGGTTCGAGATGGCGTTGGGGAGACCCAGTACTTC
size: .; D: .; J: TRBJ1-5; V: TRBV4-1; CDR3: CASSQSPGRRSNQPQHF; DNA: TGCGCCAGCAGCCAAAGCCCAGGGAGACGAAGCAATCAGCCCCAGCATTTT
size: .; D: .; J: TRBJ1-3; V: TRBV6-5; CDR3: CASSYGSSGNTIYF; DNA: TGTGCCAGCAGTTACGGGAGCTCTGGAAACACCATATATTTT
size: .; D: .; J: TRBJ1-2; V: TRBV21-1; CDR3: CASSRKQRPPGDTNYGYTF; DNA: TGTGCCAGCAGCCGAAAACAAAGACCCCCAGGGGACACTAACTATGGCTACACCTTC
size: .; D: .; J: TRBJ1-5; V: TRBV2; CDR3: CASSKRDAAQPQHF; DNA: TGTGCCAGCAGTAAACGGGACGCGGCACAGCCCCAGCATTTT
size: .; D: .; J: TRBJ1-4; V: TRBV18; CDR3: CASSPSGGTLGEEKLFF; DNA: TGTGCCAGCTCACCCTCGGGGGGTACCCTTGGTGAAGAAAAACTGTTTTTT
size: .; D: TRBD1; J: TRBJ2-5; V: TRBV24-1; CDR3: CATSDRTGYETQYF; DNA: TGTGCCACCAGTGACCGGACAGGGTACGAGACCCAGTACTTC
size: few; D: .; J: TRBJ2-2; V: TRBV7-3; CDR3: CASSSQGGGELFF; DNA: TGTGCCAGCAGCTCGCAGGGAGGCGGGGAGCTGTTTTTT
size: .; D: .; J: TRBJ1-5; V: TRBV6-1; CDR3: CASSEAGGVQPQHF; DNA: TGTGCCAGCAGTGAAGCCGGGGGAGTTCAGCCCCAGCATTTT
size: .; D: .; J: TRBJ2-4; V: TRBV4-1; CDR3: CASSQGPAQGEENIQYF; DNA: TGCGCCAGCAGCCAAGGCCCGGCCCAGGGCGAAGAAAACATTCAGTACTTC
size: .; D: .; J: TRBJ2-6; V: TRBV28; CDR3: CASSSTPGGANVLTF; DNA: TGTGCCAGCAGCAGTACACCAGGAGGGGCCAACGTCCTGACTTTC
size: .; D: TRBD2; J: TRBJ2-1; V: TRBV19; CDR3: CATGGGPQRNEQFF; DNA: TGTGCCACCGGCGGGGGGCCCCAGCGAAATGAGCAGTTCTTC